The entry that follows covers one T cell receptor beta chain sequence. These data are taken from a study of identical twins. Each CDR3 protein is one row after TCRdb ran MiXCR on the 5' RACE reads. In the table there are some 190,000 distinct CDR3 sequences, about a sixth of which are singletons. CDR3 length: 16 amino acids. The germline V and J ends were trimmed by 3 bases and 0 bases, with 14 bases remaining between them. The sample also formed part of further work on T cells expressing NK-cell markers.

The specimen sequenced was CD8+ T cells sorted from blood. V is TRBV12-3 or TRBV12-4 and J is TRBJ1-1; D is ambiguous. The sequence came from a woman aged 18-30 years in good health. CDR3 coding DNA: TGTGCCAGCAGTTTTTTCTTCCGGGGATTGAACACTGAAGCTTTCTTT. Its translation: CASSFFFRGLNTEAFF.